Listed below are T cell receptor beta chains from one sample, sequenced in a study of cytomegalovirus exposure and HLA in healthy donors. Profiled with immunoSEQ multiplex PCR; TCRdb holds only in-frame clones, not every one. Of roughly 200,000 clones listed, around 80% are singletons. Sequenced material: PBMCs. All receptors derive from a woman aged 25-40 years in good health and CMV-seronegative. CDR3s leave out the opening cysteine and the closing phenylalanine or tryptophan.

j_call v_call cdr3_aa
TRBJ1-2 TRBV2 ASSAGPRRYT
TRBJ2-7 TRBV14 ASSLRGFLIEQY
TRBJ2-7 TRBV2 ASIPGQGPNEQY
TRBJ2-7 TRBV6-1 ASTPTGLAVYEQY
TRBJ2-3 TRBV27 ASRSTGVWTDTQY
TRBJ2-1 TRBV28 ASSLGGTSSYNEQF
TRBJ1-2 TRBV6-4 ASYNYGYT
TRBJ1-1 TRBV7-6 ASSSGWDTEAF
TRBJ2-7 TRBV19 ASALVTPTYEQY
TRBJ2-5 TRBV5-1 ASSLGPGEETQY
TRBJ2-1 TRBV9 ASSSGLAGYSSYNEQF
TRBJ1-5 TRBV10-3 AAGTDLSNQPQH
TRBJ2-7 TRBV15 ATSREASGSPSYEQY
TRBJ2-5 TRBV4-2 ASSRRAGQETDETQY
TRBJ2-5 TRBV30 AWRGTGGSETQY
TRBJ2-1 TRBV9 ASSVPGQGIEQF
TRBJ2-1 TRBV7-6 ASSSGLVNFNEQF
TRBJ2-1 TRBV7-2 ASSSPLGRGRSSYNEQF
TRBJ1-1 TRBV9 ASRGDSPVNTEAF
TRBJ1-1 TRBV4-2 ASSQEGGQGNTEAF
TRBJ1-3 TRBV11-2 ASSPGLLPGSGNTIY
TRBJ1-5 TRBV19 ASTEGRLSNQPQH
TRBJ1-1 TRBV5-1 ASSLDSLPNTEAF
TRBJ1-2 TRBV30 AWSMTGWNGYT
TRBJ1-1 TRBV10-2 ASSDTGGTEAF
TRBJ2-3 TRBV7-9 ASSVGASGSTDTQY
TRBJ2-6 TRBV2 ASWDSPSGANVLT
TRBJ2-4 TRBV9 ASSEYREGYVNIQY
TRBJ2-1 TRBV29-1 SVEPQGDLFNEQF
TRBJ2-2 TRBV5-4 ASSFSNSVTGELF
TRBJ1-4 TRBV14 ASSLRQGINEKLF
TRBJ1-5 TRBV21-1 ASTPREGVSNQPQH
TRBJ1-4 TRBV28 ASTSLAGLREKLF